These 12 T cell receptor beta chains originate from one sample sequenced in a study of memory CD4+ T cells and cytomegalovirus serostatus. Single viable CD3+CD4+CD8-CD45RO+ cells were sorted as the memory CD4+ T cells. Here immunoSEQ multiplex PCR was the method, and the copy in TCRdb shows in-frame clones only, minus some. The table records approximately 40,000 clones, 70% to 80% of them present only once. Source material: memory CD4+ T cells from blood. The receptor set was obtained from an adult in good health and CMV-seronegative.

The J gene is TRBJ2-2, the V gene TRBV30; 8 bases align to TRBD1. The trim removed 4 bases at V and 3 bases at J, leaving 4 bases unmatched. CDR3 length: 14 amino acids. Germline values: CDR1 GTSNPN, CDR2 SVGIG (reference sequence). The CDR3: CAWNRQGYTGELFF. CDR3 sequence (DNA): TGTGCCTGGAACCGACAGGGGTACACCGGGGAGCTGTTTTTT.

This clone was observed a handful of times. J is TRBJ1-1 and V is TRBV11-2, with D perhaps matching TRBD1 (6 bases). With 7 bases removed from V and 4 bases from J, the gap between germline ends came to 16 bases. In germline, CDR1 is SGHAT, CDR2 FQNNGV. The CDR3 sequence is 14 residues long. CDR3 DNA sequence: TGTGCCAGCACACAGGGTGCCCTGGGCACTGAAGCTTTCTTT. Protein product: CASTQGALGTEAFF.

The rearrangement uses TRBV7-2 and TRBJ2-1; 12 bases agree with TRBD2. V shed 5 bases and J 7 bases; nucleotides not matched to a gene: 6. Germline V CDR1 and CDR2: SGHTA, FQGNSA. CDR3 length: 15 residues. The CDR3 sequence is CASSPGLAGKNEQFF. CDR3 nucleotide sequence: TGTGCCAGCAGCCCAGGACTAGCGGGAAAGAATGAGCAGTTCTTC. Together with reference TRBV7-2 and TRBJ2-1, the CDR3 gives the full variable domain: GAGVSQSPSNKVTEKGKDVELRCDPISGHTALYWYRQSLGQGLEFLIYFQGNSAPDKSGLPSDRFSAERTGGSVSTLTIQRTQQEDSAVYLCASSPGLAGKNEQFFGPGTRLTVL.

The rearrangement links TRBV7-2 to TRBJ1-1; no clear D gene. The germline gives CDR1 SGHTA, CDR2 FQGNSA. The CDR3 length is 13 residues. Trimming shortened V by 1 base and J by 4 bases, and 7 bases separated the two germline ends. The DNA for the CDR3 is TGTGCCAGCAGCTTAGAGTTCTTCACTGAAGCTTTCTTT. This sequence encodes CASSLEFFTEAFF.

This clone is a singleton in its sample. The J gene is TRBJ1-1, the V gene TRBV7-9; D is ambiguous. V lost 1 base and J lost 7, with 10 bases in between. Germline V CDR1 and CDR2: SEHNR, FQNEAQ (reference sequence). The CDR3 loop spans 13 amino acids. The CDR3 DNA is TGTGCCAGCAGCTTAGTAGGACCGGGTGAAGCTTTCTTT. It yields the protein CASSLVGPGEAFF.

The chain joins TRBV28 to TRBJ2-6, with a tentative D call TRBD2 (6 bases). The V and J ends lost 6 bases and 1 base respectively, with 28 bases between them. Looked up from germline, CDR1 is MDHEN and CDR2 is SYDVKM. CDR3 length: 21 residues. CDR3 sequence (DNA): TGTGCCAGCAGACCGCTAGATCCTACACCGGCGGGGAAGTCTGGGGCCAACGTCCTGACTTTC. Translation gives CASRPLDPTPAGKSGANVLTF.

The chain couples TRBV5-1 to TRBJ2-7; TRBD2 matches 9 bases. Trimming cost V 1 base and J 6 bases; bases outside gene matches: 5. Germline V CDR1 and CDR2: SGHRS, YFSETQ. This CDR3 comprises 14 residues. CDR3: CASSLNSGSGEQYF. In nucleotides, the CDR3 is TGCGCCAGCAGCTTGAATAGCGGGAGTGGCGAGCAGTACTTC.

The rearrangement uses TRBV6-1 and TRBJ2-5; maybe TRBD1 (6 bases). The germline V gene has CDR1 MNHNS and CDR2 SASEGT. V was cut by 4 bases and J by 3 bases, with 12 bases left in between. This CDR3 has 14 amino acids. The DNA of the CDR3 is TGTGCCAGCAGTGTTGGGGGCGCGGAAGAGACCCAGTACTTC. Protein: CASSVGGAEETQYF.

The chain employs TRBV28 and TRBJ2-5, with 7 bases matching TRBD1. Germline values: CDR1 MDHEN, CDR2 SYDVKM. The CDR3 consists of 14 residues. The V gene end was trimmed by 6 bases and the J gene end by 1 base; junction bases not matched to a gene: 5. CDR3 in DNA: TGTGCCAGCAGCAACGCAGGGGGCCAAGAGACCCAGTACTTC. This gives the protein CASSNAGGQETQYF.

By its share, this clone is medium-sized. The chain employs TRBV5-8 and TRBJ2-1; D possibly corresponds to TRBD1 (5 bases). V lost 2 bases and J lost 2, with 11 bases in between. The germline V gene encodes CDR1 SGHTS and CDR2 YDEGEE. The CDR3 consists of 15 residues. The CDR3 DNA sequence: TGTGCCAGCAGCTTAGGTGACAGAGCCTACAATGAGCAGTTCTTC. Its translation is CASSLGDRAYNEQFF.

The V call is TRBV15, the J call TRBJ2-3; 7 bases line up with TRBD2. The J segment lost 0 bases and the V segment lost 4 bases, leaving 7 bases of the junction unmatched. CDR1 and CDR2 (germline): LNHNV, YYDKDF (reference sequence). The CDR3 runs to 16 residues. CDR3 sequence reads: CATSMRIAGSTDTQYF. CDR3 sequence (DNA): TGTGCCACCAGCATGAGGATAGCGGGTAGCACAGATACGCAGTATTTT.

The genes are TRBV11-2 and TRBJ2-5; no definite D call. In germline, CDR1 is SGHAT, CDR2 FQNNGV. The CDR3 totals 15 residues. V lost 1 base to trimming and J lost 4 bases, with 13 bases between them. The CDR3 DNA is TGTGCCAGCAGCTTAGTGCCCGGGCGGCGAGAGACCCAGTACTTC. As protein: CASSLVPGRRETQYF.